This T cell receptor beta chain was captured in a study of T-cell memory formation after mild COVID-19. Background on the study: Largely donor-specific sequence clusters came from a couple of donors. Study-level points and caveats: CD4+ contracting clones were mainly CM and EM; CD8+ ones, EMRA. Memory from before infection featured some responding clones, which suggests cross-reactive memory joined.

This clonotype was recorded only once. Its antigen is not identified. A single record per CDR3 protein comes from TCRdb applying MiXCR to the 5' RACE reads. The sample consists of 150,000 to 200,000 distinct CDR3 sequences, around a third of them appearing once. CDR3 length: 15 amino acids. The V gene lost 0 bases and the J gene lost 8 bases, with 17 bases spanning the gap. From germline, CDR1 is SGHRS and CDR2 YFSETQ. The chain couples TRBV5-1 to TRBJ1-2; tentative D call: TRBD1 (5 bases). Sequences were obtained from PBMCs or a T cell subset sorted from them (not recorded which). The sequence came from an adult woman who had mild COVID-19 (a few samples of this study predate the infection). Cell type and time point are not known. CDR3 residues: CASSLDPGTSVGYTF. The CDR3 coding sequence is TGCGCCAGCAGCTTGGACCCAGGGACCTCGGTAGGCTACACCTTC.